Sequencing of this TCR beta chain was carried out in a study of molecular identifiers for immune sequencing clone quantification. Study outcomes and limitations: Clones carrying above 20 RNA copies accounted for over 98% of effector molecules, under 1% in naive cells.

This clonotype was recorded a few times. As yet, its antigen is unknown. TCRdb reanalysed the PCR reads using MiXCR and keeps one entry per CDR3 protein. The data contain around 470,000 distinct CDR3 sequences, roughly a fifth of them singletons. V lost 0 bases and J lost 9; bases outside the gene matches: 7. Germline CDR1 is MNHEY and CDR2 is SVGAGI. This CDR3 contains 15 residues. The sorting of naive CD8 T cells used the CD8+CD4-CCR7+CD45RA+ phenotype. Sequenced input: naive CD8+ T cells from blood, with Jurkat cell RNA spiked in. Regarding subset: FACS-sorted CD8+CD4-CCR7+CD45RA+ naive T cells. The chain is built from TRBV6-5 and TRBJ2-1; 8 bases agree with TRBD2. This clonotype was obtained from a human donor in good health. Some libraries in this study had Jurkat cell RNA spiked in. As DNA, the CDR3 is TGTGCCAGCAGTTACTCAAGCGGGAGTGGGATTGAGCAGTTCTTC. It encodes CASSYSSGSGIEQFF.